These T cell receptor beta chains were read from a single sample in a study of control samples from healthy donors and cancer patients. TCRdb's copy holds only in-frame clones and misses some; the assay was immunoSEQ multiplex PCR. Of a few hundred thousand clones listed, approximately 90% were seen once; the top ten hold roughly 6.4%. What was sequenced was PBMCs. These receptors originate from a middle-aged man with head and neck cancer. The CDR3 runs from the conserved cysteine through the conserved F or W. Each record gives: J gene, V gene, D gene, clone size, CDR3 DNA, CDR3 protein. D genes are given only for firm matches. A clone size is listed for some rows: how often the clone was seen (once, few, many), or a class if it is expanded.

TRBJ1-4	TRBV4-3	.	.	TGCGCCAGCAGCCAAGATCTCAGGAGACCTAATGAAAAACTGTTTTTT	CASSQDLRRPNEKLFF
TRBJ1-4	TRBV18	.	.	TGTGCCAGCTCACCCTCGGGGGATGAAAAACTGTTTTTT	CASSPSGDEKLFF
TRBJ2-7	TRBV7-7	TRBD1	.	TGTGCTAGCAGCGCCTCACCGAGGGACAGCGAGCAGTACTTC	CASSASPRDSEQYF
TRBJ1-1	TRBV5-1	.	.	TGCGCCAGCAGCTTGCGTCCATCAGGAGGAGCTTTCTTT	CASSLRPSGGAFF
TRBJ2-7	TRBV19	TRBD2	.	TGTGCCAGTAGTAGTCACGGGACTAGCGGGGCGGACGAGCAGTACTTC	CASSSHGTSGADEQYF
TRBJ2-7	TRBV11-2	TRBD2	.	TGTGCCAGCAGCTTTAGCGGGACGTCCTACGAGCAGTACTTC	CASSFSGTSYEQYF
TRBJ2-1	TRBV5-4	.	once	TGTGCCAGCACCCCAGCGAGCTCCTACAATGAGCAGTTCTTC	CASTPASSYNEQFF
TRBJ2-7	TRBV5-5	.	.	TGCGCCAGCAGCCACCGACAGGCGTCCTACGAGCAGTACTTC	CASSHRQASYEQYF
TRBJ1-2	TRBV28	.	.	TGTGCCAGCAGCTCATCGGTAGTTAACTATGGCTACACCTTC	CASSSSVVNYGYTF
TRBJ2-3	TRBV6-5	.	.	TGTGCCAGCAGGGGAGCCCGGGACATAACAGATACGCAGTATTTT	CASRGARDITDTQYF
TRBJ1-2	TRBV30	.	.	TGTGCCTGGAGTGAACAGGGTATGGGAGGCTACACCTTC	CAWSEQGMGGYTF
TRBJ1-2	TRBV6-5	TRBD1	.	TGTGCCAGCACTCGACAGGGGCATGGCTACACCTTC	CASTRQGHGYTF